This TCR beta chain was retrieved from a study of cytomegalovirus exposure and HLA in healthy donors. Study conclusions and caveats: The investigators catalogued some 150 TCR beta chains as cytomegalovirus-associated. The study found most TCR sequences rare, yet found some public TCRs in many donors.

Method: immunoSEQ multiplex PCR; TCRdb's copy keeps in-frame clones and lacks some. The data hold about 310,000 clones, with 88% observed a single time. Trimming cost V 0 bases and J 6 bases, with 14 bases left between them. CDR1 and CDR2 (germline): KGHSH, LQKENI. This CDR3 spans 15 amino acids. As concerns this clone: Antigen specificity is unknown.

The receptor was derived from a man aged 30-40 years in good health and CMV-seronegative. The sequenced sample was PBMCs. This sequence joins TRBV18 and TRBJ1-1, with D uncertain. The CDR3 is CASSPPTGKYSEAFF. Written as DNA, the CDR3 is TGTGCCAGCTCACCACCCACGGGGAAATACTCTGAAGCTTTCTTT.